This is a list of T cell receptor beta chains from one sample in a study of blood T cell repertoires in COVID-19. The data were produced by immunoSEQ multiplex PCR, yet TCRdb's version contains in-frame clones alone and is incomplete. The table has about 55,000 clones, about 79% seen once. The sample comprised peripheral blood. These receptors all come from a man at least 80 years old with COVID-19, enrolled during active disease. Each CDR3 is given with its conserved first and last residue. The D gene is left open where the match is weak. A clone size is listed for some rows: how often the clone was seen (once, few, many), or a class if it is expanded.

clone size	D gene	V gene	J gene	CDR3 DNA	CDR3 protein
few	NA	TRBV29-1	TRBJ2-3	TGCAGCGCCCAACTTCCCGCCGATACGCAGTATTTT	CSAQLPADTQYF
NA	TRBD1	TRBV6-2/TRBV6-3	TRBJ1-2	TGTGCCAGCAGTTACCCTGGACAGGGGGCCGGTGGCTACACCTTC	CASSYPGQGAGGYTF
NA	NA	TRBV7-9	TRBJ2-3	TGTGCCAGCAGCCGTACAGGGATAGTTAACACAGATACGCAGTATTTT	CASSRTGIVNTDTQYF
NA	TRBD2	TRBV5-4	TRBJ2-1	TGTGCCAGCAGCTCTCCGACTAGCGGTTACAATGAGCAGTTCTTC	CASSSPTSGYNEQFF
once	TRBD1	TRBV7-2	TRBJ2-4	TGTGCCAGCAGCCCCAGACAGGGGACAGCCAAAAACATTCAGTACTTC	CASSPRQGTAKNIQYF
NA	TRBD2	TRBV2	TRBJ2-1	TGTGCCAGCATGCCCCCCGGGAGGCTAGCGGGTGACGGTGAGCAGTTCTTC	CASMPPGRLAGDGEQFF
NA	TRBD2	TRBV15	TRBJ2-1	TGTGCCACCGGGACTATAACCCTCGGGGAGCAGTTCTTC	CATGTITLGEQFF
few	NA	TRBV28	TRBJ1-4	TGTGCCAGCAGCTCTGAACTTGCAACTAATGAAAAACTGTTTTTT	CASSSELATNEKLFF
NA	TRBD2	TRBV7-3	TRBJ2-3	TGTGCCAGCAGCCTGACCTCGACTAGCGGGGGGGGTACAGATACGCAGTATTTT	CASSLTSTSGGGTDTQYF
NA	TRBD1	TRBV25-1	TRBJ1-1	TGTGCCAGCAGTGACCCCAGAGGGACAGAGAAAGCTTTCTTT	CASSDPRGTEKAFF
NA	TRBD2	TRBV5-1	TRBJ2-7	TGCGCCAGCAGCCCCCTGGGAGCGGGGGCCTGGGAGCAGTACTTC	CASSPLGAGAWEQYF
NA	NA	TRBV4-3	TRBJ1-2	TGCGCCAGCAGCCAAGATACAGGGCTCTATGGCTACACCTTC	CASSQDTGLYGYTF
few	NA	TRBV19	TRBJ2-1	TGTGCCAGTAGTATTCTAGGGGAATCCTACAATGAGCAGTTCTTC	CASSILGESYNEQFF
NA	TRBD1	TRBV2	TRBJ2-1	TGTGCCAGCACCGGGACAGGGGGAAACAATGAGCAGTTCTTC	CASTGTGGNNEQFF
NA	NA	TRBV19	TRBJ1-3	TGTGCCAGTAGCACGCCTCAGGGCTACGGAAACACCATATATTTT	CASSTPQGYGNTIYF
NA	NA	TRBV7-8	TRBJ2-2	TGTGCCAGCAGCTGGGACATCACCGGGGAGCTGTTTTTT	CASSWDITGELFF
NA	TRBD2	TRBV7-9	TRBJ2-2	TGTGCCAGCAGCTACGACCCGGGACTACTGCCGAACGGGGAGCTGTTTTTT	CASSYDPGLLPNGELFF
NA	NA	TRBV30	TRBJ1-3	TGTGCCTGGAGTCCCCGGGACAACACTGGAAACACCATATATTTT	CAWSPRDNTGNTIYF
NA	NA	TRBV18	TRBJ2-1	TGTGCCACCACACAGGGGAGCGGGGGTGAGCAGTTCTTC	CATTQGSGGEQFF
NA	NA	TRBV28	TRBJ1-2	TGTGCCAGCAGTCGACAGGATCTTGATGGCTACACCTTC	CASSRQDLDGYTF
few	NA	TRBV4-3	TRBJ1-1	TGCGCCAGCAGCCAAGCCCCAGGGCAAAACACTGAAGCTTTCTTT	CASSQAPGQNTEAFF
once	TRBD2	TRBV24-1	TRBJ2-1	TGTGCCACCAGTGATTCGCTTCGGGCCGCGGGAGACTACAATGAGCAGTTCTTC	CATSDSLRAAGDYNEQFF
NA	TRBD1	TRBV7-8	TRBJ1-5	TGTGCCAGCAGACTCTCAGGGGGAACGAGCAATCAGCCCCAGCATTTT	CASRLSGGTSNQPQHF
NA	NA	TRBV7-8	TRBJ1-2	TGTGCCAGCAGCTTAGATCGCGACGCCGGGAGCTACACCTTC	CASSLDRDAGSYTF
NA	TRBD1	TRBV2	TRBJ1-1	TGTGCCAGCAGTCCCTTGTCCGGACAGGGGTTGAACACTGAAGCTTTCTTT	CASSPLSGQGLNTEAFF
NA	NA	TRBV7-8	TRBJ1-4	TGTGCCAGCAGCTTAGTACAGACCGAAAAACTGTTTTTT	CASSLVQTEKLFF
NA	NA	TRBV10-3	TRBJ2-2	TGTGCCATCAGTCAGGGGATCACCGGGGAGCTGTTTTTT	CAISQGITGELFF
NA	TRBD1	TRBV5-4	TRBJ2-5	TGTGCCAGCAGCTTGGAAAGGGGGCAGAAGACCCAGTACTTC	CASSLERGQKTQYF
NA	NA	TRBV27	TRBJ2-2	TGTGCCAGCAGTGTCAGGGGACCTCAGCAGGCCGGGGAGCTGTTTTTT	CASSVRGPQQAGELFF